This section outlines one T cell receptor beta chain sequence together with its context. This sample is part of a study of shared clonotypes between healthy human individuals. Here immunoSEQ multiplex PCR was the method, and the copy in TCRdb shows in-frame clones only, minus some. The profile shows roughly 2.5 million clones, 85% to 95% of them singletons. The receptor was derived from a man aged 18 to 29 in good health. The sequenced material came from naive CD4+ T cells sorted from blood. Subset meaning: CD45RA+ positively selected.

The chain's CDR3 is CSVLRPGNYGYTF. The CDR3 DNA follows: TGCAGCGTCCTCAGGCCGGGGAACTATGGCTACACCTTC. The rearrangement uses TRBV29-1 and TRBJ1-2; D remains ambiguous. Germline lookup yields CDR1 SQVTM and CDR2 ANQGSEA. This CDR3 region has 13 residues. Trimming shortened V by 6 bases and J by 2 bases, and 13 bases separated the two germline ends.